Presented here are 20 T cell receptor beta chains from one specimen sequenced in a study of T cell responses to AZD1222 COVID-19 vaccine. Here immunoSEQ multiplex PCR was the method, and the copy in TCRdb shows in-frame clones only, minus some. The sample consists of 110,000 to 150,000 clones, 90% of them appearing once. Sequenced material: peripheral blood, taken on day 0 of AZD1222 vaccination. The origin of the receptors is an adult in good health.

The CDR3 DNA follows: TGTGCCAGCAGCTTGGATAACAGGGTCCACGAGCAGTACTTC. The encoded protein is CASSLDNRVHEQYF. This chain connects TRBV11-2 to TRBJ2-7; the D gene is possibly TRBD1 (6 bases). This CDR3 spans 14 amino acids. CDR1 SGHAT and CDR2 FQNNGV come from the germline V gene. Trimming left V 3 bases short and J 5 bases short, with 14 bases between.

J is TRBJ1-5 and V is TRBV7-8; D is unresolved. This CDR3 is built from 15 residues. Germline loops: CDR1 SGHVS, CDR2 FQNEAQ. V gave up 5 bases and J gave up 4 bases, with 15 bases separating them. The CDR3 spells CASSIRSLSNQPQHF. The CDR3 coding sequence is TGTGCCAGCAGCATCCGGTCCCTTTCTAATCAGCCCCAGCATTTT.

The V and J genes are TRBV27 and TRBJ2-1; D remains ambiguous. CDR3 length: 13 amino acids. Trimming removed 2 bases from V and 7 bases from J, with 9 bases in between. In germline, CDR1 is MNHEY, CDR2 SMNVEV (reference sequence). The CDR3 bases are TGTGCCAGCAGTTTAGCCTCAGGTAATGAGCAGTTCTTC. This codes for CASSLASGNEQFF.

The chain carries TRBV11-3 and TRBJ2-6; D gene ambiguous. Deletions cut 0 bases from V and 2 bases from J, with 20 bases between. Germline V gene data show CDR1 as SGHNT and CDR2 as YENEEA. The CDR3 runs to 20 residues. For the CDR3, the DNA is TGTGCCAGCAGCTTAGATCTAATGAGGACCCCATCGGCTGGGGCCAACGTCCTGACTTTC. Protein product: CASSLDLMRTPSAGANVLTF.

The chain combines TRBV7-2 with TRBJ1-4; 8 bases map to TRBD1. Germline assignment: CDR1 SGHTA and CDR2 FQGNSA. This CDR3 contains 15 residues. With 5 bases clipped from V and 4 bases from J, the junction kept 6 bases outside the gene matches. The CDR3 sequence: CASSPGQGSNEKLFF. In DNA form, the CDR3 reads TGTGCCAGCAGCCCCGGACAGGGTAGTAATGAAAAACTGTTTTTT.

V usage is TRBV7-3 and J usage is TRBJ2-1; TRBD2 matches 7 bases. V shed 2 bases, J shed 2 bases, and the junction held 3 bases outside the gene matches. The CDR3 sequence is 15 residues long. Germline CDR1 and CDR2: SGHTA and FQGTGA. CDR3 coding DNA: TGTGCCAGCAGCTTAGCTAGCGGAACCTACAATGAGCAGTTCTTC. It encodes CASSLASGTYNEQFF.

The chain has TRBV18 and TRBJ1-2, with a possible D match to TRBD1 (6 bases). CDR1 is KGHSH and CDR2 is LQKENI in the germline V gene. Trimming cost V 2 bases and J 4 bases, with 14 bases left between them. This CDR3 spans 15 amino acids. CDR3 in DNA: TGTGCCAGCTCACCAAGTGGGGGGCTCGGCTATGGCTACACCTTC. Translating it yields CASSPSGGLGYGYTF.

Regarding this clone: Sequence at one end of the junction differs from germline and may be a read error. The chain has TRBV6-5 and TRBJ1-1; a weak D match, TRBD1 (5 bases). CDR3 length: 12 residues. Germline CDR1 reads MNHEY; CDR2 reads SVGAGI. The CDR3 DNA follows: TGTGCCAGCATGAGACAGAACTCTGAAGCTTTCTTT. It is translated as CASMRQNSEAFF.

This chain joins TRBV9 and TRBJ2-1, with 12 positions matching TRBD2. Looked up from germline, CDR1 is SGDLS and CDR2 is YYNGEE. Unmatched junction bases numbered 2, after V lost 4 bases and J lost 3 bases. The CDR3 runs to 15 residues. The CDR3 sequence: CASSPGLAGYNEQFF. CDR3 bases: TGTGCCAGCAGCCCGGGACTAGCGGGCTACAATGAGCAGTTCTTC.

The CDR3 protein is CAISGQANTEAFF. As DNA, the CDR3 is TGTGCCATCAGTGGACAGGCCAACACTGAAGCTTTCTTT. The chain is built from TRBV10-3 and TRBJ1-1, with D perhaps matching TRBD1 (6 bases). This CDR3 is built from 13 residues. The germline CDR1 and CDR2 sequences are ENHRY and SYGVKD. V was pared by 4 bases and J by 2 bases, with 8 bases between.

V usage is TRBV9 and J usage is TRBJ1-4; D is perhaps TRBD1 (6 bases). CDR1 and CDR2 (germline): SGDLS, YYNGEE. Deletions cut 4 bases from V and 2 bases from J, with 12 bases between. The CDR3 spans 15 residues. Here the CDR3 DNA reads TGTGCCAGCAGCTTAACAGGGCTTACTAATGAAAAACTGTTTTTT. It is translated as CASSLTGLTNEKLFF.

The CDR3 is CASSQDFADTQYF. The CDR3 coding sequence is TGCGCCAGCAGCCAGGATTTTGCAGATACGCAGTATTTT. The chain uses TRBV4-3 and TRBJ2-3; no clear D gene. The ends were cut back, 3 bases at V and 4 bases at J, with 8 bases in the middle. The CDR3 is 13 residues long. The germline CDR1 and CDR2 sequences are LGHNA and YSLEER.

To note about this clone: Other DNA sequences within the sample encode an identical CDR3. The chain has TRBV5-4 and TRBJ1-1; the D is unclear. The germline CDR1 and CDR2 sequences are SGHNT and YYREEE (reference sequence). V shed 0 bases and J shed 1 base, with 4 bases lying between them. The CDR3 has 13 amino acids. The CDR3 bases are TGTGCCAGCAGCTTGGGAGGGAACACTGAAGCTTTCTTT. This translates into CASSLGGNTEAFF.

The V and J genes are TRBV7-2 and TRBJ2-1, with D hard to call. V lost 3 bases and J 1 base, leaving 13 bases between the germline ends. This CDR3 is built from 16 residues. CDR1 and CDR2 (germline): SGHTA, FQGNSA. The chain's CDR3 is CASSFSLAVSYNEQFF. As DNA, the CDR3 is TGTGCCAGCAGCTTTTCCTTAGCAGTGTCCTACAATGAGCAGTTCTTC.

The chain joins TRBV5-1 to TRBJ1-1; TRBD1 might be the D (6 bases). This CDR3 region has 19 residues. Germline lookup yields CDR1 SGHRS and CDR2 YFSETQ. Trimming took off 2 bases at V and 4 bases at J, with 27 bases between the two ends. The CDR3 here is CASSFLLRTGTGPSTEAFF. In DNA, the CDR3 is TGCGCCAGCAGCTTTTTACTCCGAACAGGGACGGGGCCAAGCACTGAAGCTTTCTTT.

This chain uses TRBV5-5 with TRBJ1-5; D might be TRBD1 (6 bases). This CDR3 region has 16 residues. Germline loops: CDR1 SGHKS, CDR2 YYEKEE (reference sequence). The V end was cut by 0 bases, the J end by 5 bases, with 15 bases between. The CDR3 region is CASSLDSLGGYQPQHF. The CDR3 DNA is TGTGCCAGCAGCTTGGACAGCCTAGGGGGATATCAGCCCCAGCATTTT.

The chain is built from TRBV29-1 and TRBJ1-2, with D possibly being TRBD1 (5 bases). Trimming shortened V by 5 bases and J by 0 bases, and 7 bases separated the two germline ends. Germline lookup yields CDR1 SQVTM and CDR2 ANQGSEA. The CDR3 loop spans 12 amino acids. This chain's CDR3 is CSVRGANYGYTF. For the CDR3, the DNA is TGCAGCGTTCGAGGGGCTAACTATGGCTACACCTTC.

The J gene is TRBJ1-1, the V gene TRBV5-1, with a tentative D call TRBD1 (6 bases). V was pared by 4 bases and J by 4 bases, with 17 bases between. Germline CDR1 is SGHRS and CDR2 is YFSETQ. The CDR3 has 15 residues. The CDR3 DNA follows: TGCGCCAGCAGCACCGAGGGGGTAGGCGGCACTGAAGCTTTCTTT. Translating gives CASSTEGVGGTEAFF.

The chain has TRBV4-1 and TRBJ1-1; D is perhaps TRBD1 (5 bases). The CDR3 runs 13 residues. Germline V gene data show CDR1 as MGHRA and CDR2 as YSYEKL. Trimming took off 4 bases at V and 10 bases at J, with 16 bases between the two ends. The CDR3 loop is CASSPGLLGAAFF. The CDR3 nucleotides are TGCGCCAGCAGCCCGGGCCTCCTCGGGGCAGCTTTCTTT.

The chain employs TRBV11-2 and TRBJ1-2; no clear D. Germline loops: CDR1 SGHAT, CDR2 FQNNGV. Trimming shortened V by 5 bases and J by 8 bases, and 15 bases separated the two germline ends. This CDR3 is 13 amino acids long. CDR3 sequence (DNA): TGTGCCAGCAGCCCCCAAAGGGCGGGGGGCTACACCTTC. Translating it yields CASSPQRAGGYTF.